This T cell receptor (beta chain) was recovered during a study of response to subunit inactivated influenza vaccine. General study points: It was suggested by the authors that few new T cells are recruited by each seasonal influenza vaccination.

TCRdb re-derived calls from the RT-PCR reads in MiXCR, one entry per CDR3 protein. The data hold some 800,000 distinct CDR3 sequences, with approximately 22% observed a single time. Turning to this clonotype: Antigen unknown.

V lost 1 base, J lost 2 bases, and 10 bases lay in between. Per germline, CDR1 SGHRS and CDR2 YFSETQ. The CDR3 runs to 14 residues. This sequence originates from a man aged 50 or older who received an inactivated influenza vaccine. The specimen comprised PBMCs from blood, sampled about 5 days after vaccination. V and J are TRBV5-1 and TRBJ2-7; D ambiguous. The CDR3 here is CASSLRPKPYEQYF. CDR3 bases: TGCGCCAGCAGCTTGCGTCCGAAACCCTACGAGCAGTACTTC.